This TCR beta chain is drawn from a study of human T cells and chemical hapten exposure (dated by TCRdb to about 2021). Background on the whole study: For sensitization, 2% DPC in acetone was applied to a roughly 2 cm by roughly 2 cm area of upper inner arm skin. Weekly therapeutic DPC doses were additionally applied to the scalp of patients throughout the roughly 23-week study period. Blood was sampled from patients pre-sensitization (week 0) and at 2, 6 and about 24 weeks after DPC sensitization. For TCR sequencing, blood came from some 31 alopecia patients at anywhere from one to four time points (pre-sensitization, 2, 6 and 24 weeks). Peripheral blood TCR repertoire changes were tracked in vivo in alopecia patients during primary and secondary sensitization to the hapten diphenylcyclopropenone (DPC). Libraries were combined into a pool for sequencing, and differences in TCR yield between samples came mainly from small differences in library volumes within the pool. Each blood RNA sample was used to sequence both TCR alpha and TCR beta chains. The patient cohort, mostly female, included alopecia areata with under or over 50% scalp involvement, alopecia totalis and alopecia universalis. Patch testing was performed on the upper back with Finn chambers containing 0.01% DPC, and the patch tests were scored after 6 days according to International Contact Dermatitis Research Group standards. Results and caveats for the whole study, not just this receptor: Expanded TCRs formed significantly more large CDR3 similarity clusters than pre-sensitization or healthy control sets, consistent with antigen-driven responses. After repeated subsampling, changes were observed in the strength of the expansion versus patch-test correlation and in the threshold at which the correlation became significant. Patch test score correlated positively with the number of PT1 expanded TCRs, reaching significance at thresholds 8, 16 and 32 but not at 4. Alopecia, a presumed autoimmune disease, was present in all patients, so the immune response of the patients might differ from that of healthy individuals. DPC sensitization did not change how many TCRs were above 1 in 1000 frequency, and no evidence was found of alterations in global repertoire structure.

The time point label of this sample denotes: patch test 1, 2 weeks after DPC sensitization. Interpreted using the paper, the treatment or condition label stands for: therapeutic diphenylcyclopropenone sensitization with weekly scalp DPC. Total RNA was isolated from unfractionated whole blood collected in Tempus Blood RNA tubes. At every patch-test visit, the blood draw took place before the patch test was put on. To be eligible, patients had to be aged 18 to 70, diagnosed with alopecia and judged suitable for DPC therapy, while pregnant patients were excluded. This clonotype has just a few counts. Its antigen remains unidentified. The record has no base qualities; no much larger clone is one base away. Libraries were prepared through RACE. Reads for this sample came from a NextSeq 500. Library preparation attached unique molecular identifiers to individual cDNA molecules for quantitative, reproducible TCR counting. As for the original processing: Samples had a median of approximately 93,000 TCRs, with a range from roughly 23,224 to 750,000. V, J and CDR3 annotation of the TCR reads was carried out using the Decombinator software suite. For PS versus PT1 abundance plots, all samples were subsampled to the same number of TCRs (28,000). Expanded TCRs were defined as absent before sensitization and observed at least eight times at the 2-week time point. TCRdb reworked the public reads: Q25 trimming with fastp, MiXCR clone assembly, productive beta chains retained. Under each unique CDR3 protein, matching rows form one entry showing the most common genes and DNA. The V and J calls, along with clone size, are taken from TCRdb and not from the paper's own processing. In this sample the table shows fewer than 45,000 distinct CDR3 sequences, more than 3% of which occur a single time. The ten largest make up 20% to 30% of the sample.

Sequenced here: whole blood, sampled in connection with sensitization to the hapten diphenylcyclopropenone (DPC). The sequence was obtained from a man over 45 with alopecia areata. Some clones in this sample may be carry-over from other donors' samples.

This receptor has the CDR3 CASSWALATSYEQYF. In nucleotide form, the sequence is TGTGCCAGCAGCTGGGCTCTAGCGACCTCCTACGAGCAGTACTTC. The sequence is built from TRBV7-2 and TRBJ2-7; the D gene is perhaps TRBD2, from 6 matching bases. The CDR3 goes from the cysteine to the phenylalanine over 15 residues. The sequence is cut down to CDR3 DNA, 45 bases in frame from base 1. V was cut back by 4 bases and J by 0 bases, leaving a gap of 13 bases between them. CDR1 and CDR2 are drawn from the germline V gene: SGHTA, FQGNSA.